Following are 10 T cell receptor beta chains from one sample sequenced in a study of CD8 T cells in ankylosing spondylitis. TCRdb ran MiXCR on the 5' RACE reads and lists one entry per CDR3 protein. The table records some 130,000 distinct CDR3 sequences, roughly a tenth of them present only once. Specimen: blood, either unsorted or a sorted T cell fraction (not recorded which). The origin of the receptors is a male donor with ankylosing spondylitis or in good health (not recorded which).

The chain links TRBV7-8 to TRBJ1-6; D is possibly TRBD1 (5 bases). The CDR3 contains 13 residues. Germline CDR1 reads SGHVS; CDR2 reads FQNEAQ. The V end was cut by 5 bases, the J end by 7 bases, with 9 bases between. In nucleotides, the CDR3 is TGTGCCAGCAGCAGTGACAGAAATTCACCCCTCCACTTT. It yields the protein CASSSDRNSPLHF.

The chain employs TRBV5-8 and TRBJ1-2; D possibly corresponds to TRBD1 (6 bases). Germline V lookup: CDR1 SGHTS, CDR2 YDEGEE. This CDR3 contains 15 residues. V lost 4 bases, J lost 4 bases, and 17 bases lay in between. The CDR3 reads CASSPRYDRRYGYTF. The CDR3 region has the DNA TGTGCCAGCAGCCCCAGATATGACAGGCGCTATGGCTACACCTTC. Based on the CDR3 plus reference TRBV5-8 and TRBJ1-2, the full variable domain is EAGVTQSPTHLIKTRGQQATLRCSPISGHTSVYWYQQALGLGLQFLLWYDEGEERNRGNFPPRFSGRQFPNYSSELNVNALELEDSALYLCASSPRYDRRYGYTFGSGTRLTVV.

This clonotype was found many times. The chain employs TRBV4-1 and TRBJ1-3; unclear D gene. Germline assignment: CDR1 MGHRA and CDR2 YSYEKL. The CDR3 runs to 18 residues. V lost 0 bases to trimming and J lost 1 base, with 16 bases between them. The CDR3 sequence is CASSQDVWRTVSGNTIYF. The CDR3 nucleotides read TGCGCCAGCAGCCAAGATGTCTGGCGGACTGTATCTGGAAACACCATATATTTT.

The gene calls are TRBV20-1 and TRBJ1-1; 7 positions agree with TRBD1. Germline loops: CDR1 DFQATT, CDR2 SNEGSKA (reference sequence). With V trimmed by 6 bases and J by 4 bases, 14 bases remained unmatched. This CDR3 has 15 residues. CDR3 DNA sequence: TGCAGTGCCGTCAGGGGGGGTATGGGACGCACTGAAGCTTTCTTT. The encoded protein is CSAVRGGMGRTEAFF.

This clonotype has only a few counts. The chain recombines TRBV4-3 with TRBJ1-2; D unresolved. Germline values: CDR1 LGHNA, CDR2 YSLEER. This CDR3 is built from 15 residues. V was trimmed by 0 bases and J by 9 bases, leaving 17 bases between them. The CDR3 reads CASSQDLLSLLSYTF. CDR3 nucleotides: TGCGCCAGCAGCCAAGATCTCCTTTCCCTTTTAAGCTACACCTTC.

This clonotype was picked up many times. V and J are TRBV7-9 and TRBJ1-1; the D gene is possibly TRBD1 (6 bases). CDR1 SEHNR and CDR2 FQNEAQ come from the germline V gene (reference sequence). This CDR3 comprises 17 residues. Trimming removed 6 bases at V and 0 bases at J, with 20 bases between. CDR3 nucleotide sequence: TGTGCCAGCAGTTTAAGCCGGACAGCTTCTCTGAACACTGAAGCTTTCTTT. The encoded protein is CASSLSRTASLNTEAFF.

The sample holds a few counts of this clonotype. V is TRBV7-2 and J is TRBJ1-2; TRBD1 might be the D (6 bases). The V end was cut by 0 bases, the J end by 2 bases, with 10 bases between. The CDR3 runs to 15 residues. CDR1 is SGHTA and CDR2 is FQGNSA in the germline V gene. The CDR3 region is CASSLAGALNYGYTF. The CDR3, as DNA: TGTGCCAGCAGCTTAGCGGGGGCGTTAAACTATGGCTACACCTTC.

The table lists this clonotype with a few counts. V and J are TRBV7-2 and TRBJ2-1; D tentatively fits TRBD1 or TRBD2 (5 bases each). CDR3 length equals 15 residues. CDR1 SGHTA and CDR2 FQGNSA come from the germline V gene. Trimming pared 0 bases from V and 7 bases from J, leaving 13 bases between. The CDR3 DNA sequence: TGTGCCAGCAGCTTAGCGATGGCGTGGGGGAATGAGCAGTTCTTC. Translated, it gives CASSLAMAWGNEQFF. Combining the CDR3 with reference TRBV7-2 and TRBJ2-1 gives the whole variable domain GAGVSQSPSNKVTEKGKDVELRCDPISGHTALYWYRQSLGQGLEFLIYFQGNSAPDKSGLPSDRFSAERTGGSVSTLTIQRTQQEDSAVYLCASSLAMAWGNEQFFGPGTRLTVL.

This clonotype was counted at least ten times. V is TRBV12-3 or TRBV12-4 and J is TRBJ2-3, with D unclear. V lost 6 bases, J lost 4 bases, and 8 bases lay in between. The CDR3 length is 12 residues. The CDR3 reads CASSNWPDTQYF. The CDR3 bases are TGTGCCAGCAGCAACTGGCCAGATACGCAGTATTTT.

The chain carries TRBV6-6 and TRBJ2-7; D is ambiguous. Germline V lookup: CDR1 MNHNY, CDR2 SVGAGI (reference sequence). The CDR3 length is 13 residues. V lost 5 bases, J lost 5 bases, and 13 bases lay in between. The CDR3 DNA follows: TGTGCCAGCAGTGGCGGTAGTTACGACGAGCAGTACTTC. Encoded protein: CASSGGSYDEQYF.